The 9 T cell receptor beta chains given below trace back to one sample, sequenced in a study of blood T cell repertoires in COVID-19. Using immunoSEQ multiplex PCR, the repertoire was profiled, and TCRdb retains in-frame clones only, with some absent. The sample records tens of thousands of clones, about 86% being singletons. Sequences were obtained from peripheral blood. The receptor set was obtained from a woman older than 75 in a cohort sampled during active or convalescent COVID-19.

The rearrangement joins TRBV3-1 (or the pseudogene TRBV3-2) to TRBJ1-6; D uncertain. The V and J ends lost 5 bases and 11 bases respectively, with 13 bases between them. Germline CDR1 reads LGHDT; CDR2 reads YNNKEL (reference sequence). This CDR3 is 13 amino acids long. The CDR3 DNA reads TGTGCCAGCAGCACTGGGCGCGGGACACCCCTCCACTTT. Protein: CASSTGRGTPLHF.

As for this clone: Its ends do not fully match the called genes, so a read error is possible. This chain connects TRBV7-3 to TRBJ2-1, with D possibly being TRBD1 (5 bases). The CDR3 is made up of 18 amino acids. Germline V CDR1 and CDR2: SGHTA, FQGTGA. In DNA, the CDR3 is TGTGCCAGCAGCCTAACCACCCGACAGTGGAGCTCCTACAATGAGCAGTTCTTC. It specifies CASSLTTRQWSSYNEQFF.

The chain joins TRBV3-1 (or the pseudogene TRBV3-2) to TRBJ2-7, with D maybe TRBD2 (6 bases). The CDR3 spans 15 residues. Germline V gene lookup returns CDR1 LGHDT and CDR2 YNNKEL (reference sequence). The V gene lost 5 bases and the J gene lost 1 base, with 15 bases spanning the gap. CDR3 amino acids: CASSSGSLGSYEQYF. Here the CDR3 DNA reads TGTGCCAGCAGCTCCGGGAGCCTAGGGTCCTACGAGCAGTACTTC.

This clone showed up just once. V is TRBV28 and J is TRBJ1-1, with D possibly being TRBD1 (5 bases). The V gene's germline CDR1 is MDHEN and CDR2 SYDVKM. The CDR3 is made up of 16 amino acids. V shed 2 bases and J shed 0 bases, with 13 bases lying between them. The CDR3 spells CASSLPDSLMNTEAFF. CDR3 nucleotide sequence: TGTGCCAGCAGTTTACCCGACAGTCTAATGAACACTGAAGCTTTCTTT.

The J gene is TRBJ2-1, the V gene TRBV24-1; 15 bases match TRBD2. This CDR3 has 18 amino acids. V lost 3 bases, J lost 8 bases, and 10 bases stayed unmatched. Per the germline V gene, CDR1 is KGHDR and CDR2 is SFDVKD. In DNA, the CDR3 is TGTGCCACCAGTGATGCCAGGACTAGCGGGAGGGCCCTCGATGAGCAGTTCTTC. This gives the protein CATSDARTSGRALDEQFF.

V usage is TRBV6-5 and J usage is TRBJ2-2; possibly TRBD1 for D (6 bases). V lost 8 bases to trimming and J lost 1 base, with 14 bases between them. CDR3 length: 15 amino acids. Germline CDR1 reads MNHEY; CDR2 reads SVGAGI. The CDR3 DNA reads TGTGCCAGCGGCTTAGGACAGATGAACACCGGGGAGCTGTTTTTT. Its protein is CASGLGQMNTGELFF.

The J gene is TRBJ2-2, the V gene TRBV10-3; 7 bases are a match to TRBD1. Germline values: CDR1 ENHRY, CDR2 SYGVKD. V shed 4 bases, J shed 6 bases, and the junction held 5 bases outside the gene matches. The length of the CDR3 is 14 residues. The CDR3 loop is CAISVAQGPGELFF. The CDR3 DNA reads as TGTGCCATCAGTGTGGCACAGGGGCCCGGGGAGCTGTTTTTT.

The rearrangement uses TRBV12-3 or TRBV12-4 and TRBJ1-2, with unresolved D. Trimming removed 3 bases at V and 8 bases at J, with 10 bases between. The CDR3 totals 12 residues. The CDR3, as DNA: TGTGCCAGCAGTTTGGCCCCAGGAGGCTACACCTTC. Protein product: CASSLAPGGYTF.

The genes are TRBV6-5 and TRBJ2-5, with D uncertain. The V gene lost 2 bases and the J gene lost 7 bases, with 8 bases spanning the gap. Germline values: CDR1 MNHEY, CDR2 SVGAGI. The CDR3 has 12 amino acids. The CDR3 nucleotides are TGTGCCAGCAGTTACCCCGGCGGGACCCAGTACTTC. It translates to CASSYPGGTQYF.